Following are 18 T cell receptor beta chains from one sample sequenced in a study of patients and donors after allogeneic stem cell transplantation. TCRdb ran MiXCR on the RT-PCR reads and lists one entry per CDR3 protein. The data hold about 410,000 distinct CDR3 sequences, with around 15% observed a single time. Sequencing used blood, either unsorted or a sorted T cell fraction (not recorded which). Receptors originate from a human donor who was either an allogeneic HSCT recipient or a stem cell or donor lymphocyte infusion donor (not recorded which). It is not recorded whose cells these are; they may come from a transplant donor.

CDR3 loop: CASSSSLAGAYTGELFF. The CDR3 bases are TGTGCCAGCAGCTCCTCACTAGCGGGAGCGTACACCGGGGAGCTGTTTTTT. The genes are TRBV7-9 and TRBJ2-2; 11 bases match TRBD2. This CDR3 has 17 residues. Per the germline V gene, CDR1 is SEHNR and CDR2 is FQNEAQ (reference sequence). After removal of 4 bases from V and 3 bases from J, the junction contained 7 bases not matched to a gene.

This CDR3 is CATSGLAGGGGGELFF. In DNA, the CDR3 is TGTGCCACCAGTGGACTAGCGGGAGGAGGTGGCGGGGAGCTGTTTTTT. The chain carries TRBV24-1 and TRBJ2-2, with 13 positions matching TRBD2. The length of the CDR3 is 16 residues. CDR1 is KGHDR and CDR2 is SFDVKD in the germline V gene. V was clipped by 5 bases and J by 7 bases; unmatched bases: 6.

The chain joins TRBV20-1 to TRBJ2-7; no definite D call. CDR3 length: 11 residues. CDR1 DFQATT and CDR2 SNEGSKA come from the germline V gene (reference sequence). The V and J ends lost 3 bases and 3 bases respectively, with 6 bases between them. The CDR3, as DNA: TGCAGTGCTAGCAGAGACTACGAGCAGTACTTC. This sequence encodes CSASRDYEQYF.

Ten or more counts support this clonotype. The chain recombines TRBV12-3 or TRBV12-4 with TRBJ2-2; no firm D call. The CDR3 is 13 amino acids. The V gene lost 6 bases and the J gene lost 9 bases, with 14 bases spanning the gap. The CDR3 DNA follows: TGTGCCAGCAGACCAAGACCAACCCGGGAGCTGTTTTTT. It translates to CASRPRPTRELFF.

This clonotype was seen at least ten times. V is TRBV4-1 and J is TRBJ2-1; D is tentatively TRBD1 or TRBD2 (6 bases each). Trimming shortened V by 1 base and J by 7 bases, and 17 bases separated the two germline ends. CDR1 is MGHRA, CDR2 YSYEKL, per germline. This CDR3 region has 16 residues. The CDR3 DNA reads TGCGCCAGCAGCCAAGTAGGGGGGAGCGCTTGGAATGAGCAGTTCTTC. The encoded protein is CASSQVGGSAWNEQFF.

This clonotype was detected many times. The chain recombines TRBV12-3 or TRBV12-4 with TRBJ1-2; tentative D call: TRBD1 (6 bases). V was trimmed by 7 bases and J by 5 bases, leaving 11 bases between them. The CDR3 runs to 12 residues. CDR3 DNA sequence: TGTGCCAGCACTGGACAGCCATATGGCTACACCTTC. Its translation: CASTGQPYGYTF.

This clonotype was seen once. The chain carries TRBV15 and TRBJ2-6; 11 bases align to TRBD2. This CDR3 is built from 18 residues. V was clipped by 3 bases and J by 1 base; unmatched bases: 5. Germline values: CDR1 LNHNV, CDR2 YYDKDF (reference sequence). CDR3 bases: TGTGCCACCAGCAGCACTAGCGGGAGTTGGTCTGGGGCCAACGTCCTGACTTTC. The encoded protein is CATSSTSGSWSGANVLTF. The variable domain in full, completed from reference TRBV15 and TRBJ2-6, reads DAMVIQNPRYQVTQFGKPVTLSCSQTLNHNVMYWYQQKSSQAPKLLFHYYDKDFNNEADTPDNFQSRRPNTSFCFLDIRSPGLGDTAMYLCATSSTSGSWSGANVLTFGAGSRLTVL.

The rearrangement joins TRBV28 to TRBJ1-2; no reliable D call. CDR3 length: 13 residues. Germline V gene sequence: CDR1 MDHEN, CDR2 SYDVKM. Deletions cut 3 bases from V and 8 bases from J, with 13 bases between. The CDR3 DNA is TGTGCCAGCAGTTTGTCCAGAACCCGCGGCTACACCTTC. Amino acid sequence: CASSLSRTRGYTF.

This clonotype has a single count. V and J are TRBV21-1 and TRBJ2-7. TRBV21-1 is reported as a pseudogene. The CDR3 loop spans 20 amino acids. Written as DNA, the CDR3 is TGTGCCAGCAGCAAAGCCTCGGGTTCCCCAAACCTAAAGGTCAACGACGAGCAGTACTTC. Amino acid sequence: CASSKASGSPNLKVNDEQYF.

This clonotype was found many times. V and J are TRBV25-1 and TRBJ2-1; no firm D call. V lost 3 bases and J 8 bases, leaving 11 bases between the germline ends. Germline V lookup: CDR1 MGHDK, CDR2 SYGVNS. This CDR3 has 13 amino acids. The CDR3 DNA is TGTGCCAGCAGTGAGGGGAACCGGGATGAGCAGTTCTTC. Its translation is CASSEGNRDEQFF.

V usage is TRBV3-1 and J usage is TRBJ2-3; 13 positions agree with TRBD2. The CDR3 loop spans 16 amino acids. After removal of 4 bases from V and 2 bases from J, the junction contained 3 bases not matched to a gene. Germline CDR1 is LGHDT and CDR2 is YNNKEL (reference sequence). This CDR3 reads CASSRLAGGSTDTQYF. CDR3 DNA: TGTGCCAGCAGCCGACTAGCGGGGGGCTCCACAGATACGCAGTATTTT.

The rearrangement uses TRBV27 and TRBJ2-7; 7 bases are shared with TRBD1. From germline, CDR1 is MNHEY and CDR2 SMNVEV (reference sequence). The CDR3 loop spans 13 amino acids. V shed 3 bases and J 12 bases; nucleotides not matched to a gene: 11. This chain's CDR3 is CASSLGDSLPLYF. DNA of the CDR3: TGTGCCAGCAGTTTGGGGGACAGCCTTCCCTTGTACTTC.

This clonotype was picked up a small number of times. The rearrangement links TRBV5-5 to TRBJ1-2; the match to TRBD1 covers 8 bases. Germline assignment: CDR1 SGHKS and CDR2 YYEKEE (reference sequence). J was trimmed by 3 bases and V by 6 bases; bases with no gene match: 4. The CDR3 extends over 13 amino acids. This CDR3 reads CASTPTGDYGYTF. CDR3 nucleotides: TGTGCCAGCACCCCGACAGGGGACTATGGCTACACCTTC. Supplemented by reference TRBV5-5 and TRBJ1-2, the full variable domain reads DAGVTQSPTHLIKTRGQQVTLRCSPISGHKSVSWYQQVLGQGPQFIFQYYEKEERGRGNFPDRFSARQFPNYSSELNVNALLLGDSALYLCASTPTGDYGYTFGSGTRLTVV.

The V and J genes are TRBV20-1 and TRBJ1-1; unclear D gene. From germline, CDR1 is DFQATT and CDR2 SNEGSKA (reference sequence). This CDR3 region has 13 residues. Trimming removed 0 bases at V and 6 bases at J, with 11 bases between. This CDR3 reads CSAREGSGAEAFF. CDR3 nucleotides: TGCAGTGCTAGAGAGGGCAGTGGGGCTGAAGCTTTCTTT.

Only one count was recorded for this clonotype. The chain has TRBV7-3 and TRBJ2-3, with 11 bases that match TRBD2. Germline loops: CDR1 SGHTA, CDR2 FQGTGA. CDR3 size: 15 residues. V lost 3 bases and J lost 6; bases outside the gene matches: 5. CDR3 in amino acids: CASSLTSGISDTQYF. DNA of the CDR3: TGTGCCAGCAGCTTGACTAGCGGGATATCGGATACGCAGTATTTT.

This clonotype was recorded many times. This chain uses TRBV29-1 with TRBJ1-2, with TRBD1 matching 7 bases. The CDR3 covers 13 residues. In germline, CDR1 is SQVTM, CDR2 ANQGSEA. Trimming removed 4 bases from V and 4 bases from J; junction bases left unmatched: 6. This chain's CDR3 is CSVGQGQGYGYTF. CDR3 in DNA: TGCAGCGTTGGACAGGGTCAAGGCTATGGCTACACCTTC.

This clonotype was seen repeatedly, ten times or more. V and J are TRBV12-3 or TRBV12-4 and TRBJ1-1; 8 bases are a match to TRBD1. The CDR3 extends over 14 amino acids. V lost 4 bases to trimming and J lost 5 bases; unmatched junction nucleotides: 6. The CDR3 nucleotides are TGTGCCAGCAGTTCGAGGCAGGGGGCTACTGAAGCTTTCTTT. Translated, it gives CASSSRQGATEAFF.

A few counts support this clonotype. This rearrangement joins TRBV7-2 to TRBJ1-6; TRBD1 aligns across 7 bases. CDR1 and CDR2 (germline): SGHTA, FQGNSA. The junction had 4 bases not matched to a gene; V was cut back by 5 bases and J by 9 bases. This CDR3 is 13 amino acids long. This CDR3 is CASSPRGASPLHF. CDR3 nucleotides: TGTGCCAGCAGCCCCAGGGGGGCTTCACCCCTCCACTTT. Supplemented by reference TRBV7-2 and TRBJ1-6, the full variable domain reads GAGVSQSPSNKVTEKGKDVELRCDPISGHTALYWYRQSLGQGLEFLIYFQGNSAPDKSGLPSDRFSAERTGGSVSTLTIQRTQQEDSAVYLCASSPRGASPLHFGNGTRLTVT.